This T cell receptor (beta chain) was documented in a study of T cell repertoires in cytomegalovirus infection. About the study: Evidence of both CMV infection and a matching HLA type came from public TCR beta signatures.

Germline V gives CDR1 SGHTA, CDR2 FQGNSA. Trimming stripped 2 bases from V and 6 bases from J, with 7 bases between. This CDR3 has 13 residues. TCRdb called the reads again in MiXCR, with one record for every CDR3 protein. This repertoire shows 90,000 to 130,000 distinct CDR3 sequences, around 10% found once; its top ten account for around 29%. Many counts were recorded for this clonotype. Its antigen is not known. The receptor's source is a human donor in good health (CMV status not recorded). Some clones in this sample may be carry-over from other donors' samples. The chain employs TRBV7-2 and TRBJ2-2; TRBD1 might be the D (5 bases). Input material: PBMCs, sequenced either directly or after in vitro stimulation (not recorded which). In nucleotides, the CDR3 is TGTGCCAGCAGCTTATGGGGCCCCGGGGAGCTGTTTTTT. This gives the protein CASSLWGPGELFF.